The clone carrying this TCR beta chain occurred many times. Its antigen remains unidentified. Everyone who donated was a healthy Caucasian. The record originates from a study of identical twins. In TCRdb, the 5' RACE reads were re-called with MiXCR into one record per CDR3 protein. This table holds about 260,000 distinct CDR3 sequences, roughly 7% found once. Study-wide points: Insertion counts were lower in abundant cord blood beta clonotypes, a trend that memory repertoires did not show. The study based its conclusions on cross-sectional statistical analysis and did not follow the same donors. Models predicted too little out-of-frame TCR alpha sharing in monozygotic twins.

These records were also assigned to another study, of yellow fever vaccine responses in identical twins.

Sequenced: memory (CD45RO+) T cells sorted from blood. This TCR was recovered from a woman aged 18-30 years in good health.

CDR3 DNA: TGCAGTGCTAGTGGGACAGGGGTGGAAGGCTACACCTTC. Its protein is CSASGTGVEGYTF. The V and J genes are TRBV20-1 and TRBJ1-2; 10 bases fit TRBD1. The germline V gene encodes CDR1 DFQATT and CDR2 SNEGSKA (reference sequence). The CDR3 totals 13 residues. Losses at the gene ends were 3 bases for V and 8 bases for J; bases not matched to a gene: 6.